The source of this T cell receptor (beta chain) is a study of blood T cell repertoires in COVID-19. Study-level background: PBMCs, B-cell-depleted T cells, or T cells provided the cDNA or gDNA that made up the material.

The junction had 12 bases not matched to a gene; V was cut back by 8 bases and J by 7 bases. The CDR3 runs to 17 residues. The germline gives CDR1 SGHTA, CDR2 FQGNSA. The table lists this clone with many counts. Some clones are missing from TCRdb's copy, which holds only in-frame ones; the method was immunoSEQ multiplex PCR. The data hold around 190,000 clones, with 65% to 80% observed a single time. J is TRBJ1-6 and V is TRBV7-2; 12 nucleotides agree with TRBD1. Material: PBMCs or T cells enriched from blood (not recorded which). The TCR originated in a woman aged 45 to 65 with acute COVID-19. This CDR3 reads CASSRTGTGGTNSPLHF. Written as DNA, the CDR3 is TGTGCCAGCTCGCGAACCGGGACAGGGGGCACCAATTCACCCCTCCACTTT.